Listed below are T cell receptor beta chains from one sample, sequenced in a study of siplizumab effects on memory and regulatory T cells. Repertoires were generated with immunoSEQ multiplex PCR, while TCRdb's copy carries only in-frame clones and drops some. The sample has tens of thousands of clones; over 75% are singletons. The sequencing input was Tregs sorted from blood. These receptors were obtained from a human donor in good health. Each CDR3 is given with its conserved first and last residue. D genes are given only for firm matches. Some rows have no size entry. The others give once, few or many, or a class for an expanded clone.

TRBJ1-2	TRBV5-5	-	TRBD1	TGTGCCAGCAGCTTGGACAGGGGGTATGGCTACACCTTC	CASSLDRGYGYTF
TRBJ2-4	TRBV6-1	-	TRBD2	TGTGCCAGCAGTGACGGGCAGGCCTTTCGGGGGGACATTCAGTACTTC	CASSDGQAFRGDIQYF
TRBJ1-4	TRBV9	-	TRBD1	TGTGCCAGCCGCAGGGGGAATAATGAAAAACTGTTTTTT	CASRRGNNEKLFF
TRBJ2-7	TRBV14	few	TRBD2	TGTGCCAGCAGCCAAGTAGGACTAGCGGGAGGCTACGAGCAGTACTTC	CASSQVGLAGGYEQYF
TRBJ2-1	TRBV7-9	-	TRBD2	TGTGCCAGCAGCTCTAGCGGGAGGAAATACAATGAGCAGTTCTTC	CASSSSGRKYNEQFF
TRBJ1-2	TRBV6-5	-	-	TGTGCCAGCAGTGAAGGGGGCTACACCTTC	CASSEGGYTF
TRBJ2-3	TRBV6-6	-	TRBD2	TGTGCCAGCAGTTTTGCCAGCGGGAGAGGGCCAGATACGCAGTATTTT	CASSFASGRGPDTQYF
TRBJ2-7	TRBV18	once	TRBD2	TGTGCCAGCTCACCGCCGGGACTAGCGGGCTACGAGCAGTACTTC	CASSPPGLAGYEQYF
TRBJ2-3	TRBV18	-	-	TGTGCCAGCTCACCGGGTAGTTCAGATACGCAGTATTTT	CASSPGSSDTQYF
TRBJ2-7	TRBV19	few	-	TGTGCCAGTAGCCCTCCGGGACACCCCTACGAGCAGTACTTC	CASSPPGHPYEQYF
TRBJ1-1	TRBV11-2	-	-	TGTGCCAGCAGCCAACGGGGTCCGGGCCAGGCTTTCTTT	CASSQRGPGQAFF
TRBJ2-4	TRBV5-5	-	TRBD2	TGTGCCAGCAGCTTGGGACCTAGCGGGTTAAATCTAGCCAAAAACATTCAGTACTTC	CASSLGPSGLNLAKNIQYF
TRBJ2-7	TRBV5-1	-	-	TGCGCCAGCAGCTTGCGTTTGGGGGCCGGAGAGCAGTACTTC	CASSLRLGAGEQYF
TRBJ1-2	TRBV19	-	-	TGTGCCAGTACCCCGACTATGATTGGGGGGCCGACCCCGTATGGCTACACCTTC	CASTPTMIGGPTPYGYTF
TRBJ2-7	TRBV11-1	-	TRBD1	TGTGCCAGCAGCCGCCTCGGACAGGGGGGTTACGAGCAGTACTTC	CASSRLGQGGYEQYF
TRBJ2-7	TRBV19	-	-	TGTGCCAGTAGTAGGGTATCGGGAGAGCAGTACTTC	CASSRVSGEQYF
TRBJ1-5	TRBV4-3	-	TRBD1	TGCGCCAGCAGCCTTGACCTTGGGACAGGGGGTCACAATCAGCCCCAGCATTTT	CASSLDLGTGGHNQPQHF
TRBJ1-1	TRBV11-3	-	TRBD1	TGTGCCAGCAGCCCAGGGACAGGGGGAGGCGACACTGAAGCTTTCTTT	CASSPGTGGGDTEAFF
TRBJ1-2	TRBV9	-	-	TGTGCCAGCAGCATTGGGGGGGCGATTAACTATGGCTACACCTTC	CASSIGGAINYGYTF
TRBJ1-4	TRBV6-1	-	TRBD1	TGTGCCAGCAGGACAGGGGGCGGTAATGAAAAACTGTTTTTT	CASRTGGGNEKLFF
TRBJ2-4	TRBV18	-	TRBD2	TGTGCCAGCTCACCAGCGACTAGCGGGAGGGCTTACATTCAGTACTTC	CASSPATSGRAYIQYF
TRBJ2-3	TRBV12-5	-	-	TGTGCTAGTGGTTTGTACGGAAACACAGATACGCAGTATTTT	CASGLYGNTDTQYF
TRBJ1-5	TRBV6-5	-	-	TGTGCCAGCAGTAAACGGGTAGATCAGCCCCAGCATTTT	CASSKRVDQPQHF
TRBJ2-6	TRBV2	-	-	TGTGCCTCCGGGCTACGGAGACAGAGCTCTGGGGCCAACGTCCTGACTTTC	CASGLRRQSSGANVLTF
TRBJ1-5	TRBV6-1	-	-	TGTGCCAGCAGTGAAGCAGGGAGGGATCAGCCCCAGCATTTT	CASSEAGRDQPQHF
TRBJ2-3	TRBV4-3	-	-	TGCGCCAGCAGCCAAGAGGGGGGCGCGGCCTATGGGGCAGATACGCAGTATTTT	CASSQEGGAAYGADTQYF
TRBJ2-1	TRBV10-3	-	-	TGTGCCATTGGACAGACAGACAATGAGCAGTTCTTC	CAIGQTDNEQFF
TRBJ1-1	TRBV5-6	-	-	TGTGCCAGCAGCTCTGTACATAAAGTAGGCACTGAAGCTTTCTTT	CASSSVHKVGTEAFF
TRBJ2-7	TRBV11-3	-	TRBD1	TGTGCCAGCAGCCGGACAGGGGGGTACGAGCAGTACTTC	CASSRTGGYEQYF
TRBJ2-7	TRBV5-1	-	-	TGCGCCAGCAGCTTGGGGTGGGGGACGCTTAGCTCCTACGAGCAGTACTTC	CASSLGWGTLSSYEQYF
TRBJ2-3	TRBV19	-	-	TGTGCCAGTAGTATAGGCAGGGCAGATACGCAGTATTTT	CASSIGRADTQYF
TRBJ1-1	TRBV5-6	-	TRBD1	TGTGCCAGCAGCAACCGGGACAGGAACACTGAAGCTTTCTTT	CASSNRDRNTEAFF
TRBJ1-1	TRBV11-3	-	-	TGTGCCAGCAGCCAACAGGGATTCGGCACTGAAGCTTTCTTT	CASSQQGFGTEAFF
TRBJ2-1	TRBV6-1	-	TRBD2	TGTGCCAGCAGTGCCTGGACGGGGGGTGAGGGCAATGAGCAGTTCTTC	CASSAWTGGEGNEQFF
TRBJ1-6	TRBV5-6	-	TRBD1	TGTGCCAGCAGCCCGGGGGACAGTCGGCAATTTGTTTCACCCCTCCACTTT	CASSPGDSRQFVSPLHF
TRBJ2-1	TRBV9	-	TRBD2	TGTGCCAGCAGCGGAAGCGGGGAGCCCTACAATGAGCAGTTCTTC	CASSGSGEPYNEQFF
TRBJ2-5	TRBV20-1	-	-	TGCAGTGCAGAGGGCGGAGAGACCCAGTACTTC	CSAEGGETQYF
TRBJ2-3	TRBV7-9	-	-	TGTGCCAGCAGCGCCCGGGCTACCGCCACAGATACGCAGTATTTT	CASSARATATDTQYF
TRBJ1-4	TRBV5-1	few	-	TGCGCCAGCAGCTTGGGAGGGTTGGAAAAACTGTTTTTT	CASSLGGLEKLFF
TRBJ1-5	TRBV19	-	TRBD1	TGTGCCAGTAATCCGGGACAGGGGGCATATAGCAATCAGCCCCAGCATTTT	CASNPGQGAYSNQPQHF
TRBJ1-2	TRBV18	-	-	TGTGCCAGCTCACCGGGGACTCTTCTACGGGGCTACACCTTC	CASSPGTLLRGYTF
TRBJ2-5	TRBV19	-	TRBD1	TGTGCCAGTAGTATGGACAGGTCAAAGACCCAGTACTTC	CASSMDRSKTQYF
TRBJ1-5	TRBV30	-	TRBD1	TGTGCCTGGAGTGTAATCTCTACAGGGGGCTATAGCAATCAGCCCCAGCATTTT	CAWSVISTGGYSNQPQHF
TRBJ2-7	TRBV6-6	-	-	TGTGCCAGCAGTTTTAGGGGGAGCCCCTACGAGCAGTACTTC	CASSFRGSPYEQYF
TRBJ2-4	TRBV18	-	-	TGTGCCAGCTCACCCCTGGGGACCGTAGCCAAAAACATTCAGTACTTC	CASSPLGTVAKNIQYF
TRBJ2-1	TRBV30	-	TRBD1	TGTGCCTGGAGACGTCGAGACAGGGGGTCCCCCAATGAGCAGTTCTTC	CAWRRRDRGSPNEQFF
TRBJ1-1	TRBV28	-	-	TGTGCCAGCTTATTTCAAGGGGACACTGAAGCTTTCTTT	CASLFQGDTEAFF
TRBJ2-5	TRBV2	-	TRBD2	TGTGCCAGCAGCGTCAGTATAGCGGGAGGGGGAGAGACCCAGTACTTC	CASSVSIAGGGETQYF
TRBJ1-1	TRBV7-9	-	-	TGTGCCAGCAGAAAACAGGGAGGGTCGGGTACTGAAGCTTTCTTT	CASRKQGGSGTEAFF
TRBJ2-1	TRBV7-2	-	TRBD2	TGTGCCAGCAGCGGCCAGCGGGGAGGATACAATGAGCAGTTCTTC	CASSGQRGGYNEQFF
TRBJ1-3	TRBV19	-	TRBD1	TGTGCCAGTAGGCCGGGACAGGGGGCCGGAAACACCATATATTTT	CASRPGQGAGNTIYF
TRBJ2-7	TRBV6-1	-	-	TGTGCCAGCACCAGGGGAGGCTACGAGCAGTACTTC	CASTRGGYEQYF
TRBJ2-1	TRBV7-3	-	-	TGTGCCAGCAGCCCCGGAGGGCCAGGTGAGCAGTTCTTC	CASSPGGPGEQFF
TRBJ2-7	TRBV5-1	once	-	TGCGCCAGCAGCCCAGCGAACTACGAGCAGTACTTC	CASSPANYEQYF